The TCR beta chain described here comes from a study of graft-versus-host responses after intestinal transplantation. Study background: Anti-thymocyte globulin was used for induction in all recipients, who then took tacrolimus and steroids for roughly 3 years.

Study observations and caveats: Recipient-marrow GvH clones were detected, some having first appeared in ileum or blood. Allografts of patients with graft-donor T cell macrochimerism showed high graft-versus-host to host-versus-graft clone ratios. The study associated peak circulating GvH clone levels with early post-transplant HvG declines.

Libraries were prepared by immunoSEQ multiplex PCR; TCRdb keeps only in-frame clonotypes and omits some of them. The sample includes some 110,000 clones, approximately 84% of them seen just once. This clone was detected once. Antigen specificity is unknown. Here the sequenced sample was unstimulated CD4+ T cells sorted from spleen or lymph node cells, taken before intestinal transplant. This clonotype was obtained from a human donor who received an intestinal transplant.

The DNA of the CDR3 is TGTGCCAGCAGCTTAAGGCTAGCGGGGACAGATACGCAGTATTTT. It translates to CASSLRLAGTDTQYF. The chain has TRBV7-3 and TRBJ2-3; 9 nucleotides align to TRBD2. V gave up 1 base and J gave up 3 bases; unmatched junction bases: 2. There are 15 residues in the CDR3. The V gene's germline CDR1 is SGHTA and CDR2 FQGTGA.